The 20 T cell receptor beta chains below come from one sample, sequenced in a study of T cells after yellow fever vaccination. TCRdb called the 5' RACE reads again in MiXCR, with one record for every CDR3 protein. This sample has 200,000 to 300,000 distinct CDR3 sequences; less than 8.5% occur once, and the top ten carry approximately 0.85%. Sequencing was performed on CD4+ T cells sorted from PBMCs, taken 15 days after the yellow fever booster vaccination. The receptors here all came from a man aged 25 to 40 who received the YFV17D yellow fever vaccine.

The chain couples TRBV7-2 to TRBJ2-6; TRBD1 matches 8 bases. This CDR3 is 13 amino acids long. Germline CDR1 is SGHTA and CDR2 is FQGNSA. J gave up 12 bases and V 3 bases, and 4 bases lay outside the gene matches. CDR3 coding DNA: TGTGCCAGCAGCTTTTGGACAGGGCGCGTCCTGACTTTC. Translating gives CASSFWTGRVLTF.

This chain's CDR3 is CASSLDVGPQHF. The CDR3 bases are TGTGCCAGCAGTTTAGACGTTGGGCCCCAGCATTTT. The gene calls are TRBV12-3 or TRBV12-4 and TRBJ1-5; D unclear. The CDR3 sequence is 12 residues long. The V end lost 1 base, the J end lost 9 bases, and 7 bases lay between the germline ends.

This clonotype was detected ten times or more. The V and J genes are TRBV7-2 and TRBJ2-7, with D maybe TRBD1 (6 bases). The ends were cut back, 5 bases at V and 1 base at J, with 15 bases in the middle. Germline assignment: CDR1 SGHTA and CDR2 FQGNSA. The CDR3 spans 15 residues. The CDR3 coding sequence is TGTGCCAGCAGCCGGGACACCATTTCATCCTACGAGCAGTACTTC. Translated, it gives CASSRDTISSYEQYF.

This clonotype came up many times. The chain is built from TRBV20-1 and TRBJ2-5, with 10 nucleotides matching TRBD2. The length of the CDR3 is 15 residues. With 5 bases clipped from V and 5 bases from J, the junction kept 11 bases outside the gene matches. Germline V lookup: CDR1 DFQATT, CDR2 SNEGSKA (reference sequence). This CDR3 reads CSAPPGSGRGETQYF. The CDR3 DNA reads as TGCAGTGCTCCTCCGGGGAGCGGGAGGGGGGAGACCCAGTACTTC.

CDR3 sequence: CASSANYQSTDTQYF. CDR3 nucleotides: TGTGCCAGCAGCGCCAACTACCAGTCCACAGATACGCAGTATTTT. The V call is TRBV7-6, the J call TRBJ2-3; D ambiguous. Germline CDR1 is SGHVS and CDR2 is FNYEAQ. Trimming removed 5 bases at V and 2 bases at J, with 14 bases between. The CDR3 extends over 15 amino acids. Drawing the rest from reference TRBV7-6 and TRBJ2-3, the complete variable domain is GAGVSQSPRYKVTKRGQDVALRCDPISGHVSLYWYRQALGQGPEFLTYFNYEAQQDKSGLPNDRFSAERPEGSISTLTIQRTEQRDSAMYRCASSANYQSTDTQYFGPGTRLTVL.

A few counts support this clonotype. The chain recombines TRBV20-1 with TRBJ2-1; 9 bases line up with TRBD1. The trim removed 6 bases at V and 4 bases at J, leaving 10 bases unmatched. The CDR3 is 15 amino acids. CDR1 is DFQATT and CDR2 is SNEGSKA in the germline V gene (reference sequence). The CDR3 here is CSARGSGQGYNEQFF. CDR3 nucleotides: TGCAGTGCGAGGGGGTCGGGACAGGGTTACAATGAGCAGTTCTTC.

The chain uses TRBV5-4 and TRBJ2-3; 7 bases agree with TRBD2. This CDR3 spans 16 amino acids. From germline, CDR1 is SGHNT and CDR2 YYREEE (reference sequence). The V and J ends lost 4 bases and 2 bases, in that order; junction bases with no gene match: 10. CDR3 in amino acids: CASSLVGSGYTDTQYF. The CDR3 nucleotides read TGTGCCAGCAGCCTGGTTGGTAGCGGGTACACAGATACGCAGTATTTT.

The V gene is TRBV20-1, the J gene TRBJ1-1; a possible D gene is TRBD1 (5 bases). The CDR3 loop spans 15 amino acids. The germline gives CDR1 DFQATT, CDR2 SNEGSKA (reference sequence). Between the trimmed V and J ends, which lost 0 bases and 6 bases, there was a span of 17 bases. In DNA form, the CDR3 reads TGCAGTGCTAGAGAAGTGTCGGGGGGAGAGTCTGAAGCTTTCTTT. It translates to CSAREVSGGESEAFF.

In its sample, this clonotype was seen many times. The V call is TRBV7-3, the J call TRBJ2-7; 7 nucleotides line up with TRBD1. Trimming cost V 5 bases and J 0 bases; bases outside gene matches: 7. The CDR3 contains 15 residues. CDR1 and CDR2 (germline): SGHTA, FQGTGA. CDR3 DNA: TGTGCCAGCAGCGTCGGGACAGCTCTCTCCTACGAGCAGTACTTC. Its protein product is CASSVGTALSYEQYF.

This clonotype was seen at least ten times. This rearrangement joins TRBV3-1 to TRBJ1-5, with D perhaps matching TRBD1 (6 bases). This CDR3 region has 14 residues. Deletions cut 1 base from V and 7 bases from J, with 11 bases between. Germline values: CDR1 LGHDT, CDR2 YNNKEL (reference sequence). The CDR3 spells CASSQARQAQPQHF. DNA for the CDR3: TGTGCCAGCAGCCAAGCGAGACAGGCGCAGCCCCAGCATTTT.

In this sample, this clonotype turned up many times. The J gene is TRBJ2-3, the V gene TRBV12-3 or TRBV12-4, with D perhaps given as TRBD1 or TRBD2 (6 bases each). CDR3 length: 17 residues. The germline V and J ends were trimmed by 0 bases and 3 bases, with 16 bases remaining between them. The CDR3 DNA is TGTGCCAGCAGTTTAGCGGCGGGGACATCTAGTACAGATACGCAGTATTTT. It codes for CASSLAAGTSSTDTQYF.

A few counts support this clonotype. The rearrangement links TRBV3-1 to TRBJ2-1; 10 positions agree with TRBD2. This CDR3 has 15 residues. The J segment lost 9 bases and the V segment lost 1 base, leaving 6 bases of the junction unmatched. Germline CDR1 LGHDT, CDR2 YNNKEL (reference sequence). The CDR3 bases are TGTGCCAGCAGCCAAGTAGCTAGCGGGAGATCTGAGCAGTTCTTC. Translation: CASSQVASGRSEQFF.

This clonotype has a count of ten or more. The V call is TRBV20-1, the J call TRBJ2-7, with TRBD2 matching over 8 bases. The J segment lost 6 bases and the V segment lost 2 bases, leaving 9 bases of the junction unmatched. Germline V CDR1 and CDR2: DFQATT, SNEGSKA (reference sequence). This CDR3 is 14 amino acids long. CDR3 nucleotides: TGCAGTGCTAGATTAGCGGGAACACGCGGCGAGCAGTACTTC. This translates into CSARLAGTRGEQYF.

CDR3 residues: CSVAPGLVYTGELFF. The CDR3 DNA follows: TGCAGCGTTGCCCCTGGACTAGTGTACACCGGGGAGCTGTTTTTT. The chain carries TRBV29-1 and TRBJ2-2; 7 nucleotides match TRBD2. In germline, CDR1 is SQVTM, CDR2 ANQGSEA. Trimming removed 4 bases from V and 3 bases from J; junction bases left unmatched: 8. The CDR3 has 15 amino acids.

This clonotype has only a few counts. The gene calls are TRBV18 and TRBJ2-3; 11 nucleotides agree with TRBD1. With 3 bases clipped from V and 2 bases from J, the junction kept 7 bases outside the gene matches. Germline V CDR1 and CDR2: KGHSH, LQKENI. CDR3 length: 17 amino acids. Here the CDR3 DNA reads TGTGCCAGCTCACCCTTACCGGGACAGGGGGACACAGATACGCAGTATTTT. It is translated as CASSPLPGQGDTDTQYF.

This clonotype was detected only once. The V gene is TRBV7-8, the J gene TRBJ2-7; TRBD2 might be the D (5 bases). The germline V gene has CDR1 SGHVS and CDR2 FQNEAQ. Between the trimmed V and J ends, which lost 5 bases and 6 bases, there was a span of 14 bases. The CDR3 sequence is 13 residues long. The CDR3 region is CASSPGGRGEQYF. The DNA for the CDR3 is TGTGCCAGCAGCCCGGGCGGTCGGGGCGAGCAGTACTTC.

A few counts support this clonotype. The V and J genes are TRBV28 and TRBJ1-2, with D uncertain. This CDR3 comprises 11 residues. V was trimmed by 8 bases and J by 4 bases, leaving 8 bases between them. Germline V gene data show CDR1 as MDHEN and CDR2 as SYDVKM. The CDR3 is CASDSSYGYTF. The CDR3 nucleotides are TGTGCCAGCGATTCCAGCTATGGCTACACCTTC.

This clonotype showed up many times. The CDR3 loop is CASSLARTSGSIGEQYF. DNA of the CDR3: TGCGCCAGCAGCTTGGCCAGGACTAGCGGGAGTATAGGCGAGCAGTACTTC. This chain links TRBV5-1 with TRBJ2-7; TRBD2 agrees at 13 bases. The CDR3 extends over 17 amino acids. V gave up 0 bases and J gave up 6 bases; unmatched junction bases: 9. Per the germline V gene, CDR1 is SGHRS and CDR2 is YFSETQ.

The rearrangement uses TRBV4-1 and TRBJ2-5; D is perhaps TRBD2 (5 bases). V was shortened by 0 bases and J by 4 bases, with 9 bases between the two germline ends. There are 14 residues in the CDR3. CDR1 is MGHRA and CDR2 is YSYEKL in the germline V gene. CDR3 nucleotide sequence: TGCGCCAGCAGCCAAGATACTAGGGCAGAGACCCAGTACTTC. Translating gives CASSQDTRAETQYF.

This clonotype was observed many times. This sequence joins TRBV4-3 and TRBJ1-1, with 7 bases identical to TRBD1. The CDR3 is 15 residues long. Germline loops: CDR1 LGHNA, CDR2 YSLEER. Trimming at V came to 5 bases and at J to 9 bases, leaving 15 bases not matched to a gene. CDR3 coding DNA: TGCGCCAGCAGCTTAGGAAGGGGGCCGGAGTCGAAAGCTTTCTTT. This encodes CASSLGRGPESKAFF.